This entry concerns a single T cell receptor (beta chain). The sample comes from a study of T cells in Graves' hyperthyroidism and ophthalmopathy. Graves' hyperthyroidism is called stable when ophthalmopathy does not progress within 18 months. It was uncontrolled infection, other autoimmune disease, pregnancy or lactation that excluded patients. The CDR3 is 16 amino acids. CDR1 LNHDA and CDR2 SQIVND come from the germline V gene (reference sequence). V lost 5 bases, J lost 2 bases, and 10 bases stayed unmatched. There were TCR beta CDR3 regions amplified from RNA transcripts. A set of HTBI primers served as the primers for a first-round RT-PCR of the TCR CDR3. TCRdb re-derived calls from the multiplex PCR reads in MiXCR, one entry per CDR3 protein. The sample records approximately 430,000 distinct CDR3 sequences, 15% to 19% being singletons.

V gene TRBV19 combines with J gene TRBJ2-3, with TRBD2 matching over 7 bases. Material: blood. The TCR sequence derives from a woman under 30 with Graves' hyperthyroidism. CDR3 nucleotides: TGTGCCAGTAGTGCACGTAGCGGGCCCACCACAGATACGCAGTATTTT. This gives the protein CASSARSGPTTDTQYF.